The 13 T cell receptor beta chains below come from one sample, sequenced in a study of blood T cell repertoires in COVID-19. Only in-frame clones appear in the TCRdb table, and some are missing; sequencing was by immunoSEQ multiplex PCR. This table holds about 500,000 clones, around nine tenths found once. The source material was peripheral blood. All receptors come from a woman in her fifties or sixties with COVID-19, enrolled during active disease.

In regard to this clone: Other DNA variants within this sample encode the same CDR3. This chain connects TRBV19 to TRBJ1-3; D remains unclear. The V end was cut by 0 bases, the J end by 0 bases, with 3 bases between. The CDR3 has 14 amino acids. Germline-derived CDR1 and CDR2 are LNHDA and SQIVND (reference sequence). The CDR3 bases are TGTGCCAGTAGTATAGACAGCTCTGGAAACACCATATATTTT. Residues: CASSIDSSGNTIYF.

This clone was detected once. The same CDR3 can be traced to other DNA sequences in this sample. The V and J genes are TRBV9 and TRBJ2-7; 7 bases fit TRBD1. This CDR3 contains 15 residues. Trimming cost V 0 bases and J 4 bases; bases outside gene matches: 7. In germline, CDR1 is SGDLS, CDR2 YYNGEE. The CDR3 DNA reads TGTGCCAGCAGCGTAGCTACAGGGGTGACGTACGAGCAGTACTTC. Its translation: CASSVATGVTYEQYF.

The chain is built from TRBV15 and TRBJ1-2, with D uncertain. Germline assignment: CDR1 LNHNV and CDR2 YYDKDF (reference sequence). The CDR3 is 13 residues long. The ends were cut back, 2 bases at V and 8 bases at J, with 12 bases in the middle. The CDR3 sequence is CATSRRDLWGYTF. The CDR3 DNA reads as TGTGCCACCAGCAGACGGGATTTATGGGGCTACACCTTC.

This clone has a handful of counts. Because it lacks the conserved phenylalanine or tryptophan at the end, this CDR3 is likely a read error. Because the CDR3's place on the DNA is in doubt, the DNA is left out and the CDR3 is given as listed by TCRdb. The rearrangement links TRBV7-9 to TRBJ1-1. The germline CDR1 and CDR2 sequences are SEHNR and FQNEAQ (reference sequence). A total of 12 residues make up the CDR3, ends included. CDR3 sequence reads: CASSLIGMGGIV.

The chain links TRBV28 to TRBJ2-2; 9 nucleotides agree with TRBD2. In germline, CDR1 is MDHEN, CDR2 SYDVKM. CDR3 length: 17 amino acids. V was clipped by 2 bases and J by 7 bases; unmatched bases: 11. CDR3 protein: CASSLGRRGGTDGELFF. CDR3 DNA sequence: TGTGCCAGCAGTTTAGGACGGCGGGGGGGCACAGACGGGGAGCTGTTTTTT.

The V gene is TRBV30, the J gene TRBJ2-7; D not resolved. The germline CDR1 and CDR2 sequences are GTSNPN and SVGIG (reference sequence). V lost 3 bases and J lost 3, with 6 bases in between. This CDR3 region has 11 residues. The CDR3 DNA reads TGTGCCTGGAGCCTAATCTACGAGCAGTACTTC. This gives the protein CAWSLIYEQYF.

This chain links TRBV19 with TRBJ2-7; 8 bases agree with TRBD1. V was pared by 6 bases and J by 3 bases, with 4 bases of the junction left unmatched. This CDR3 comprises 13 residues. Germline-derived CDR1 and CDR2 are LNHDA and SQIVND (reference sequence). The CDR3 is CASSPTGDYEQYF. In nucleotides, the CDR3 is TGTGCCAGTAGCCCGACAGGGGACTACGAGCAGTACTTC. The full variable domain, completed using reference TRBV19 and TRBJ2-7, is DGGITQSPKYLFRKEGQNVTLSCEQNLNHDAMYWYRQDPGQGLRLIYYSQIVNDFQKGDIAEGYSVSREKKESFPLTVTSAQKNPTAFYLCASSPTGDYEQYFGPGTRLTVT.

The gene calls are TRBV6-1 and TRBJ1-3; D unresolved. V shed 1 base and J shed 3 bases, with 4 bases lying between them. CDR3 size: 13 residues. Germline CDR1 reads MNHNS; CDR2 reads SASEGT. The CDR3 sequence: CASSEGHGNTIYF. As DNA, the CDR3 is TGTGCCAGCAGTGAAGGTCATGGAAACACCATATATTTT.

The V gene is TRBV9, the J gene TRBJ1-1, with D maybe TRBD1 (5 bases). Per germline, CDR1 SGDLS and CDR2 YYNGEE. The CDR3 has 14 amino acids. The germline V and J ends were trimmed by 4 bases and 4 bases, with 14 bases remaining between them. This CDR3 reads CASSHGGGGTEAFF. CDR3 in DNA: TGTGCCAGCAGCCACGGGGGGGGAGGCACTGAAGCTTTCTTT. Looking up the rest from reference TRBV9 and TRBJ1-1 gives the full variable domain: DSGVTQTPKHLITATGQRVTLRCSPRSGDLSVYWYQQSLDQGLQFLIQYYNGEERAKGNILERFSAQQFPDLHSELNLSSLELGDSALYFCASSHGGGGTEAFFGQGTRLTVV.

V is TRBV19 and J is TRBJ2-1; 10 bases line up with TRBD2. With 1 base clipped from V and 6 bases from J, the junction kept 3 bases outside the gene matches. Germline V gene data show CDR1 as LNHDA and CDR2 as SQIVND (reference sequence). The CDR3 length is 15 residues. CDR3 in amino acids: CASSIASGGSNEQFF. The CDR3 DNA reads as TGTGCCAGTAGTATAGCTAGCGGGGGTTCCAATGAGCAGTTCTTC.

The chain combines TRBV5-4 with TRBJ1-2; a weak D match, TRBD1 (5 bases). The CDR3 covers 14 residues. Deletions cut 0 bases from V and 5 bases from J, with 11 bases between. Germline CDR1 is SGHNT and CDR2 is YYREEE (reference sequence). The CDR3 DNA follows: TGTGCCAGCAGCTTGGAGCCGGGGGTGTATGGCTACACCTTC. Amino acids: CASSLEPGVYGYTF.

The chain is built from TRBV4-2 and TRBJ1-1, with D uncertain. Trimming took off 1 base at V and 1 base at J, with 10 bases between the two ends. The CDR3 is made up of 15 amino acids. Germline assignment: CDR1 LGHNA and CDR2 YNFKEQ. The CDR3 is CASSQAWAGNTEAFF. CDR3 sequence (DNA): TGTGCCAGCAGCCAAGCATGGGCGGGGAACACTGAAGCTTTCTTT.

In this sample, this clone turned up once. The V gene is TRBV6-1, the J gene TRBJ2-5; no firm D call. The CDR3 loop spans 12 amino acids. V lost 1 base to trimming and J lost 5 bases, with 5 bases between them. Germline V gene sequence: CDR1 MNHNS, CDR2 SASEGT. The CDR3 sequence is CASSEGAETQYF. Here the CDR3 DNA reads TGTGCCAGCAGTGAAGGCGCGGAGACCCAGTACTTC.